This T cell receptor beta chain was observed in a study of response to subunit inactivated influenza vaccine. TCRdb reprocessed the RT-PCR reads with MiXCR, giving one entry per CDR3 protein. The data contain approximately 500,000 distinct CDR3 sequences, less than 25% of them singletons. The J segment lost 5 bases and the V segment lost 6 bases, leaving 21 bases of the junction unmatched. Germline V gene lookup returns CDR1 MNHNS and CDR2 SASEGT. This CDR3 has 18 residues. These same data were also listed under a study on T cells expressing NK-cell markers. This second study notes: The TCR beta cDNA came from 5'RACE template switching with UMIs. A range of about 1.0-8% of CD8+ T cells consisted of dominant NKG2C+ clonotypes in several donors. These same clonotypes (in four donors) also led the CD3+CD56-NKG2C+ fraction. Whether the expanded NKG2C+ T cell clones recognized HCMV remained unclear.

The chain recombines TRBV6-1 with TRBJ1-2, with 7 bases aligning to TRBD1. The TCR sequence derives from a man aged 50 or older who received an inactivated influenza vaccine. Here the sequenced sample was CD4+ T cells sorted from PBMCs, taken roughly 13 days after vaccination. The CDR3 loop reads CASSVLNRGSSAFYGYTF. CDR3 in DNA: TGTGCCAGCAGCGTCCTCAACAGGGGATCATCCGCTTTTTATGGCTACACCTTC.